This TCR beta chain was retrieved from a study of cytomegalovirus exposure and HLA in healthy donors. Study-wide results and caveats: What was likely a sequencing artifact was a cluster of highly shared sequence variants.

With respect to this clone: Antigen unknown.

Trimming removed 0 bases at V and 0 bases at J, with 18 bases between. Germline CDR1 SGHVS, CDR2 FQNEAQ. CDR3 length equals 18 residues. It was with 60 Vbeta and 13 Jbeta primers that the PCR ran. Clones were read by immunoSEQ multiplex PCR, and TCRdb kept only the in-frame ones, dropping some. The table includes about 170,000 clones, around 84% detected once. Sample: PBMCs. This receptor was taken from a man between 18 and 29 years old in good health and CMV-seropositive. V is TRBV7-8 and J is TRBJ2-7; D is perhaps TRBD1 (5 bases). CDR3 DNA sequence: TGTGCCAGCAGCTTAGCCCCCGTCAGGACAACCTACTCCTACGAGCAGTACTTC. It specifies CASSLAPVRTTYSYEQYF.